The sequence of this T cell receptor beta chain was determined in a study of shared clonotypes between healthy human individuals. Negatively enriched CD4+ T cells were divided by CD45RA into naive and memory. Assay: immunoSEQ multiplex PCR; the TCRdb copy retains only in-frame clones and omits some. The table shows some 660,000 clones, with around 73% occurring only once. The length of the CDR3 is 16 residues. With V trimmed by 5 bases and J by 5 bases, 6 bases remained unmatched. Germline loops: CDR1 SGHAT, CDR2 FQNNGV. The clonotype comes from a young woman in good health. The rearrangement links TRBV11-2 to TRBJ2-2, with 12 bases fitting TRBD2. The material sequenced was memory CD4+ T cells sorted from blood. Subset indicated: CD45RA-negative fraction. The CDR3 nucleotides read TGTGCCAGCAGCGTGAGACTAGCGGGAGAGACCGGGGAGCTGTTTTTT. The encoded protein is CASSVRLAGETGELFF. The full variable domain, in which reference TRBV11-2 and TRBJ2-2 provide the parts outside the CDR3, is EAGVAQSPRYKIIEKRQSVAFWCNPISGHATLYWYQQILGQGPKLLIQFQNNGVVDDSQLPKDRFSAERLKGVDSTLKIQPAKLEDSAVYLCASSVRLAGETGELFFGEGSRLTVL.